The T cell receptor (beta chain) described here comes from a study of T cell clonality in common variable immunodeficiency. Study conclusions and caveats: CVID subjects had higher TCRbeta clonality than healthy controls, most marked in about a third.

Caucasian heritage predominated among both patients and controls. Blood samples were heparinized, about 4.5 to 8 ml per donor. Concerning this clone: Its antigen is unknown.

Assay: immunoSEQ multiplex PCR; the TCRdb copy retains only in-frame clones and omits some. This sample shows around 29,000 clones and no singletons; around 4.5% rests with the ten largest. Sequencing was performed on peripheral blood mononuclear cells. This clonotype originated in a person aged 18 to 70 in good health.

The CDR3 sequence: CASTPDRASNQPQYF. Partial CDR3 DNA: TGTGCCAGTACCCCGGACAGGGCTAGCAATCAGCCG. This chain joins TRBV19 and TRBJ2-3; 8 bases line up with TRBD1. The read halts 3 residues ahead of the CDR3 end, with the missing end drawn from the germline J gene. CDR1 is LNHDA and CDR2 is SQIVND in the germline V gene (reference sequence). The CDR3 runs to 15 residues. Full variable domain (missing parts from reference TRBV19 and TRBJ2-3): DGGITQSPKYLFRKEGQNVTLSCEQNLNHDAMYWYRQDPGQGLRLIYYSQIVNDFQKGDIAEGYSVSREKKESFPLTVTSAQKNPTAFYLCASTPDRASNQPQYFGPGTRLTVL.